A selection of T cell receptor beta chains follows, all from one sample in a study of Graves' ophthalmopathy and Graves' hyperthyroidism. One entry per CDR3 protein results from TCRdb running MiXCR on the multiplex PCR reads. This repertoire shows roughly 400,000 distinct CDR3 sequences, 18% found once; its top ten account for about 1.6%. The source material was peripheral blood. These receptors came from a woman under 30 with Graves' ophthalmopathy. The conserved cysteine and the conserved F or W are not part of the CDR3 here. The order of the fields is J gene, V gene, CDR3 protein.

J: TRBJ2-5; V: TRBV25-1; CDR3: ASSATGGRGETQY
J: TRBJ1-1; V: TRBV12-5; CDR3: ASGLIGDREKAF
J: TRBJ2-2; V: TRBV7-8; CDR3: ASGGANTGELF
J: TRBJ1-1; V: TRBV11-2; CDR3: ASSLNVEAF
J: TRBJ1-1; V: TRBV9; CDR3: ASSVGAAEWNTEAF
J: TRBJ1-5; V: TRBV6-4; CDR3: AGRGRDTLYSNQPQH
J: TRBJ2-7; V: TRBV5-6; CDR3: ASSLSLTGLAYEQY
J: TRBJ1-1; V: TRBV7-2; CDR3: ASSQGGAEAF
J: TRBJ2-7; V: TRBV12-3/TRBV12-4; CDR3: ASSLDRESYEQY
J: TRBJ1-6; V: TRBV18; CDR3: ASSPGPDGNSPLH
J: TRBJ1-5; V: TRBV12-3/TRBV12-4; CDR3: ASSRDFSNQPQH
J: TRBJ1-2; V: TRBV27; CDR3: ASRGGQPRGGYT
J: TRBJ2-2; V: TRBV27; CDR3: ASTFEATGELF
J: TRBJ2-7; V: TRBV20-1; CDR3: SAREGVETSGNYEQY
J: TRBJ2-5; V: TRBV9; CDR3: ASSVFGGGETQY
J: TRBJ1-5; V: TRBV19; CDR3: ASRPEPGRGNQPQH
J: TRBJ2-4; V: TRBV30; CDR3: AWSLGLGSRAKNIQY
J: TRBJ1-5; V: TRBV30; CDR3: AWSVRNQPQH
J: TRBJ1-5; V: TRBV15; CDR3: VTSRDSNTGTGGQPQH
J: TRBJ2-7; V: TRBV28; CDR3: ASRPDPGDLGSEQY
J: TRBJ2-7; V: TRBV14; CDR3: ASSLLSSGRWYEQY
J: TRBJ2-7; V: TRBV7-2; CDR3: ASSFLWTGDEQY
J: TRBJ2-7; V: TRBV30; CDR3: AWNYPLGKEQY
J: TRBJ2-2; V: TRBV3-1; CDR3: ASSHQNTGELF
J: TRBJ2-5; V: TRBV6-2/TRBV6-3; CDR3: ASSYHERQETQY
J: TRBJ2-2; V: TRBV6-2/TRBV6-3; CDR3: ASSYSNVATTGGNTGELF
J: TRBJ2-6; V: TRBV12-3/TRBV12-4; CDR3: ASSYGQGARNVLT
J: TRBJ2-7; V: TRBV27; CDR3: ASSSGLFGYEQY
J: TRBJ1-1; V: TRBV7-9; CDR3: ASSLGRGEAF
J: TRBJ2-7; V: TRBV9; CDR3: ASSATSGALASYEQY
J: TRBJ1-2; V: TRBV6-5; CDR3: ASSFRDRGVNYGYT
J: TRBJ1-6; V: TRBV2; CDR3: ASRYSRDRNSPLH
J: TRBJ2-7; V: TRBV7-8; CDR3: ASSSPVSGSLRAYEQY
J: NA; V: TRBV11-2; CDR3: ASSFVGGGIEETQY
J: TRBJ2-2; V: TRBV25-1; CDR3: ASSTGQGALWLAGIGELF
J: TRBJ2-7; V: TRBV12-3/TRBV12-4; CDR3: ASRWSGPENEQY
J: TRBJ1-5; V: TRBV6-1; CDR3: ASKDGSSNQPQH
J: TRBJ2-2; V: TRBV4-2; CDR3: ASSQESLDTGELF
J: TRBJ1-1; V: TRBV5-1; CDR3: ASSLVRGLNTEAF
J: TRBJ1-6; V: TRBV20-1; CDR3: SARRGPDYSPLH
J: TRBJ1-1; V: TRBV19; CDR3: ASTPGLRTEAF
J: TRBJ1-5; V: TRBV5-1; CDR3: ASSLEPQGPNQPQH
J: TRBJ2-2; V: TRBV6-2/TRBV6-3; CDR3: ASSSNRGLNTGELF
J: TRBJ1-1; V: TRBV29-1; CDR3: SVRQGNTEAF
J: TRBJ1-2; V: TRBV19; CDR3: ASSFTASYGYT
J: TRBJ2-7; V: TRBV14; CDR3: ASSQWDRAYEQY
J: TRBJ1-2; V: TRBV28; CDR3: ATHNRDSTFYGYT
J: TRBJ2-7; V: TRBV6-2/TRBV6-3; CDR3: ASSYPTGAGTSSYEQY
J: TRBJ1-2; V: TRBV18; CDR3: ASSPQANYGYT
J: TRBJ1-1; V: TRBV7-8; CDR3: ASSLVGDRNTEAF
J: TRBJ2-7; V: TRBV27; CDR3: ASTPGHSGLASSSYEQY
J: TRBJ1-6; V: TRBV25-1; CDR3: ASRGTLNSPLH
J: TRBJ1-5; V: TRBV7-2; CDR3: ASSSTGAKNQPQH
J: TRBJ1-5; V: TRBV12-3/TRBV12-4; CDR3: ASSGTDYYSNQPQH
J: TRBJ2-7; V: TRBV6-2/TRBV6-3; CDR3: ATSPGQGPYEQY
J: TRBJ2-4; V: TRBV5-5; CDR3: ASSLGTGLAKNIQY
J: TRBJ1-6; V: TRBV6-5; CDR3: ASSYSGQNSPLH
J: TRBJ1-6; V: TRBV6-5; CDR3: ASSYDVWNSPLH